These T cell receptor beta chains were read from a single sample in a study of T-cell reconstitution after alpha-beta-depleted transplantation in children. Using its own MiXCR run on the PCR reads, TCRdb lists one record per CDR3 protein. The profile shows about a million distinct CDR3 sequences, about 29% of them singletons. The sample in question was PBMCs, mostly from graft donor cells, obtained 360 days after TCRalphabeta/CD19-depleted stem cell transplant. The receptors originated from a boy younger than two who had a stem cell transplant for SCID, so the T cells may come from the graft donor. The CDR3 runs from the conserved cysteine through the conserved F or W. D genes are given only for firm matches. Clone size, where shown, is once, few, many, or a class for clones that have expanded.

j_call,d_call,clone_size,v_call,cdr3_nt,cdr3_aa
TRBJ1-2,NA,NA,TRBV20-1,TGCAGTGCTTCACGGGGGAACTATGGCTACACCTTC,CSASRGNYGYTF
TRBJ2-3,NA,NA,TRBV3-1,TGTGCCAGCAGCCCTCCGGGCGCTGACATGGATACGCAGTATTTT,CASSPPGADMDTQYF
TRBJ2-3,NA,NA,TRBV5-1,TGCGCCAGCAGCTTGGTGGCCCCACCGGGGACAGATACGCAGTATTTT,CASSLVAPPGTDTQYF
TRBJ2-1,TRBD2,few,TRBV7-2,TGTGCCAGCAGCGGGGGGCGGAGCGGGGGGATGAATGAGCAGTTCTTC,CASSGGRSGGMNEQFF
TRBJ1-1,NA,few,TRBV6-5,TGTGCCAGCAGTTACCGTCTGGGGAACACTGAAGCTTTCTTT,CASSYRLGNTEAFF
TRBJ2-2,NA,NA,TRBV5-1,TGCGCCAGCAGCTTGTCCGGGGACGTAACCGGGGAGCCGTTTTTT,CASSLSGDVTGEPFF
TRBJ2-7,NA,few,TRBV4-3,TGCGCCAGCAGCCAAGTTGGGGGACGCGAGCAGTACTTC,CASSQVGGREQYF
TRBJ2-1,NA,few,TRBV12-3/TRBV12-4,TGTGCCAGCAGCCGGTCGGACAATGAGCAGTTCTTC,CASSRSDNEQFF
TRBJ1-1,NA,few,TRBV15,TGTGCCACCAGCAGAAAGAGGACAAGTGGAGTTACCGGAGCTTTCTTT,CATSRKRTSGVTGAFF
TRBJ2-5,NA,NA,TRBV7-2,TGTGCCAGCAATAATCAGGCCGGAGAGACCCAGTACTTC,CASNNQAGETQYF
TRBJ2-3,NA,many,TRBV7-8,TGTGCCAGCAGCTTAGGAGGGCCGGGAGATACGCAGTATTTT,CASSLGGPGDTQYF
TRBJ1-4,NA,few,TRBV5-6,TGTGCCAGCAGCTTTCGGGGGGCTAATGAAAAACTGTTTTTT,CASSFRGANEKLFF
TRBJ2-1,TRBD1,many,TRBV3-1,TGTGCCAGCAGCCAAACCGGGACAGGGGTCAATGAGCAGTTCTTC,CASSQTGTGVNEQFF
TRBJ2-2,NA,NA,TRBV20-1,TGCAGTGCTAGAGACTGGGGGAGGAACACCGGGGAGCTGTTTTTT,CSARDWGRNTGELFF
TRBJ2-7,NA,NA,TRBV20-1,TGCAGTGCTGGAAACCCCCGCGAGGGCTCCTACGAGCAGTACTTC,CSAGNPREGSYEQYF
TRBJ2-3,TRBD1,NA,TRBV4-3,TGCGCCAGCAGCGCCCACAGGGGCCTTCGCACAGATACGCAGTATTTT,CASSAHRGLRTDTQYF
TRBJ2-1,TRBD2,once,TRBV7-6,TGTGCCAGCAGCTTAGGGCCCGCGGGGGGATACAATGAGCAGTTCTTC,CASSLGPAGGYNEQFF
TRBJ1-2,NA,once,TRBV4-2,TGTGCCAGCAGCCAAGTAAAGTCCGGGGGGACGGACTATGGCTACACCTTC,CASSQVKSGGTDYGYTF
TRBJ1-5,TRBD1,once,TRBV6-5,TGTGCCAGCAGTTACTCGAGGGGGCAGCTCCAGCATTTT,CASSYSRGQLQHF
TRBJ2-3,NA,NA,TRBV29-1,TGCAGCGTTGCAGGGGAACTCCGCACAGATACGCAGTATTTT,CSVAGELRTDTQYF
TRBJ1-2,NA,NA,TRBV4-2,TGTGCCAGCAGCCAAGATCATCAGGGATACTATGGCTACACCTTC,CASSQDHQGYYGYTF
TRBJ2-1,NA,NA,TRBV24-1,TGTGCCACCAGTGACCACCAACGTGCAGGGTTAGTTTACAATGAGCAGTTCTTC,CATSDHQRAGLVYNEQFF
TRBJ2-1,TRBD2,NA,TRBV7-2,TGTGCCAGCCCGGGGGGGCCGGGTAATGAGCAGTTCTTC,CASPGGPGNEQFF
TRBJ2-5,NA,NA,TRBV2,TGTGCCAGCAGTTGGGGCAGGGATTTTTTACTACTCCAAGAGACCCAGTACTTC,CASSWGRDFLLLQETQYF
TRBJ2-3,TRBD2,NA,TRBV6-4,TGTGCCAGCGCCTCGACTAGCGGGGGGCGGAGAGATACGCAGTATTTT,CASASTSGGRRDTQYF
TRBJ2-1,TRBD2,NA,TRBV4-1,TGCGCCAGCAGCCAGATGGGTAGCGGGGGATCCTACAATGAGCAGTTCTTC,CASSQMGSGGSYNEQFF
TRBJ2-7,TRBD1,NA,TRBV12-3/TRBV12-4,TGTGCCAGCAGTACTCGGACAGGCTACTTCGTTTACGAGCAGTACTTC,CASSTRTGYFVYEQYF
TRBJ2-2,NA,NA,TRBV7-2,TGTGCCAGCAGCTCCACAGGGACCACAAAGAACGGGGAGCTGTTTTTT,CASSSTGTTKNGELFF
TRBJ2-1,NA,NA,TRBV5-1,TGCGCCAGCAGCTTGGGGTTGGCTCTCAATGAGCAGTTCTTC,CASSLGLALNEQFF
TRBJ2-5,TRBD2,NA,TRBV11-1,TGTGCCAGCAGCCTTCAGATTGGGGGTCTAGCGGGACATTACCAAGAGACCCAGTACTTC,CASSLQIGGLAGHYQETQYF
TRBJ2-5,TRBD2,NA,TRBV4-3,TGCGCCAGCAGCCAAGAAAGGGGACTAGCGGGGGGGTCGGAGACCCAGTACTTC,CASSQERGLAGGSETQYF
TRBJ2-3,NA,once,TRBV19,TGTGCCAGTAAGAAGGCAGGGGGCACAGATACGCAGTATTTT,CASKKAGGTDTQYF
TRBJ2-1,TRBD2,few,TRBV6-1,TGTGCCAGCAGACGAAGCGGGGTGGATAGAGATGAGCAGTTCTTC,CASRRSGVDRDEQFF
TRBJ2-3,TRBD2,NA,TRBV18,TGTGCCAGCTCACACGAGATACTAGCGGGGGGATCAACAGATACGCAGTATTTT,CASSHEILAGGSTDTQYF
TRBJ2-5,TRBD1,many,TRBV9,TGTGCCAGCAGCATTACGCCGGGACAGCAAGAGACCCAGTACTTC,CASSITPGQQETQYF
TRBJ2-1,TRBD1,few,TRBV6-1,TGTGCCAGCAACCGGGACAGGGAGTATAATGAGCAGTTCTTC,CASNRDREYNEQFF
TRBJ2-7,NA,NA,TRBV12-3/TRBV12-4,TGTGCCAGCAGTTTATTAAGAAGCTCCTACGAGCAGTACTTC,CASSLLRSSYEQYF
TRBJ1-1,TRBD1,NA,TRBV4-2,TGTGCCAGCAGCTCAAGGGGGCGCGGGGACACTGAAGCTTTCTTT,CASSSRGRGDTEAFF
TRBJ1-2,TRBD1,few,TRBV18,TGTGCCAGCTCAACAGGGGACGGCTACACCTTC,CASSTGDGYTF
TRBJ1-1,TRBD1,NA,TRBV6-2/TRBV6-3,TGTGCCAGCAGTTACCCACGGACAGGGATCTCCCAAGCTTTCTTT,CASSYPRTGISQAFF
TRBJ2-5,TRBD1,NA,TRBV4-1,TGCGCCAGCAGCCCAGGGGGTTTGAGTGAGACCCAGTACTTC,CASSPGGLSETQYF
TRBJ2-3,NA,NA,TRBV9,TGTGCCAGCAGCAACAGGGTAATGAGCACAGATACGCAGTATTTT,CASSNRVMSTDTQYF
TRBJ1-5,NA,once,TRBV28,TGTGCCAGCAGTTTACAGGGACACTATAGCAATCAGCCCCAGCATTTT,CASSLQGHYSNQPQHF
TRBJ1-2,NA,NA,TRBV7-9,TGTGCCAGCAGCCCGTCTATCGTGACGGGTAACTATGGCTACACCTTC,CASSPSIVTGNYGYTF
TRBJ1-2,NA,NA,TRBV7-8,TGTGCCAGCAGCCCCCTCGGTAGGAGTGGCTACACCTTC,CASSPLGRSGYTF
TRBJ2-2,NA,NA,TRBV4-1,TGCGCCAGCAGCCAAGTCGAGGTGAACACCGGGGAGGTGTTTTTT,CASSQVEVNTGEVFF
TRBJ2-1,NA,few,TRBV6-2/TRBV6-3,TGTGCCAGCAGTTACGTAGGGCCTCGAAACTACAATGAGCAGTTCTTC,CASSYVGPRNYNEQFF
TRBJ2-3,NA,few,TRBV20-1,TGCAGTGCTAGAGAGGGGGGACTTTACACAGATACGCAGTATTTT,CSAREGGLYTDTQYF
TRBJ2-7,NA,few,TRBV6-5,TGTGCCAGCAGCCAAACAGGTTTTTCCTACGAGCAGTACTTC,CASSQTGFSYEQYF
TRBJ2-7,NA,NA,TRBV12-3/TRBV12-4,TGTGCCAGCAGTGACGACAGGCCTAGAACCTACGAGCAGTACTTC,CASSDDRPRTYEQYF
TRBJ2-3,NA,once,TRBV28,TGTGCCAGCACCGGCAGGGTGGCAGATACGCAGTATTTT,CASTGRVADTQYF
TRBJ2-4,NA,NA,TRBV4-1,TGCGCCAGCAGCCAAGTTGACCCTGCCAAAAACATTCAGTACTTC,CASSQVDPAKNIQYF
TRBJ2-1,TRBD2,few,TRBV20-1,TGCAGTGCTAGAGATCCCACGCGGGGGGTGGGCGAGCAGTTCTTC,CSARDPTRGVGEQFF
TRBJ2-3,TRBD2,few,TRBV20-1,TGCAGTGCTAGGAGGACTAGCGGGGTCCCAGATACGCAGTATTTT,CSARRTSGVPDTQYF